The clone carrying this T cell receptor beta chain was picked up a small number of times. Its antigen is undetermined. Since all of the isolated RNA was reverse transcribed, expressed TCRB transcripts were what got sequenced. The protocol was immunoSEQ multiplex PCR, while the TCRdb copy is restricted to in-frame clones and leaves out a portion. The sample carries about 160,000 clones, about 9.4% recorded once. The data belong to a study of beta chain features in type 1 diabetes. Broader study findings: Patients' naive, central memory and Treg TCRB repertoires seemed closer to one another than those of healthy donors. Moderate but significant shortening of TCRB CDR3s was recorded in all four CD4+ subsets from Type 1 diabetes patients.

Sequenced input: central memory CD4+ T cells from blood. The clonotype comes from a man between 25 and 39 years old with type 1 diabetes.

The CDR3 loop is CASSYLNEQFF. CDR3 nucleotides: TGCGCCAGCAGCTATCTCAATGAGCAGTTCTTC. The rearrangement uses TRBV5-1 and TRBJ2-1; D unclear. V was pared by 3 bases and J by 6 bases, with 4 bases between. CDR1 SGHRS and CDR2 YFSETQ come from the germline V gene. This CDR3 comprises 11 residues. Filled out from reference TRBV5-1 and TRBJ2-1, the complete variable domain reads KAGVTQTPRYLIKTRGQQVTLSCSPISGHRSVSWYQQTPGQGLQFLFEYFSETQRNKGNFPGRFSGRQFSNSRSEMNVSTLELGDSALYLCASSYLNEQFFGPGTRLTVL.